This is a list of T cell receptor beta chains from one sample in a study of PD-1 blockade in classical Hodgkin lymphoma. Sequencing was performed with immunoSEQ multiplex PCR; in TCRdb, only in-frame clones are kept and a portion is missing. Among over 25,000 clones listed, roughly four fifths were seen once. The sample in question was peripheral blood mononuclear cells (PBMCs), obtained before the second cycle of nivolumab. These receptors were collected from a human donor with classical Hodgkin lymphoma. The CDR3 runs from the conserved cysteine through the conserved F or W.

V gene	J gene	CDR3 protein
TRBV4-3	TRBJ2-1	CASGLGTGTYNEQFF
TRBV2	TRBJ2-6	CASRVRANVLTF
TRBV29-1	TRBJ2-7	CSVVATDDYEQYF
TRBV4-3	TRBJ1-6	CASSLINRVPYNSPLHF
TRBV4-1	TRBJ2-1	CASSLGLAGWGEQFF
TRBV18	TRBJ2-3	CASSPGGARADTQYF
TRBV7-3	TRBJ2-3	CASSSGRRGGGVADTQYF
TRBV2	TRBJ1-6	CASSDSEASSPLHF
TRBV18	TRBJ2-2	CASSGGQGGSGELFF
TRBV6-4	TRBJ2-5	CASTRGQEETQYF
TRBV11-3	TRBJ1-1	CASSPGLGRSTEAFF
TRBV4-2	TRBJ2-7	CAAGLAGREQYF
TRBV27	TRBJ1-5	CASSSRQGRNQPQHF
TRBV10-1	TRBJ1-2	CASSEGQGGMDGYTF
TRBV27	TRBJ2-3	CASSSFLRGPIGNTQYF
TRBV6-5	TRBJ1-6	CASSYAAQGSESPLHF
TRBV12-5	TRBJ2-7	CASGFSTRDTSLYEQYF
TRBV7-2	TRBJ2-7	CASSLEGGGGKYF
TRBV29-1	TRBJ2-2	CSVNLGGDGTGELFF
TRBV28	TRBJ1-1	CASSLDTAGVFTEAFF
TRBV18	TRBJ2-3	CASSRRSSTDTQYF
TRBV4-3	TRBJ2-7	CASSQENRIYEQYF
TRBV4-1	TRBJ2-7	CASSQLLAGGPKDYEQYF
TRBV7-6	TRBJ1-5	CASSADMLGSQPQHF
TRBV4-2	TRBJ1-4	CASSQSKGGREEKLFF
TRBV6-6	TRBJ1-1	CASRGLMNTEAFF
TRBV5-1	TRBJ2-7	CASSLAGASYEQYF
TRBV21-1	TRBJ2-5	CASTLRRGTERIQETQYF
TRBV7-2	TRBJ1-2	CASSPVANYGYTF
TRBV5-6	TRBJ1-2	CASSRNGQDPLYGYTF
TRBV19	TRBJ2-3	CASSITGTGATDTQYF
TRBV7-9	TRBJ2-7	CASSLGDRPYEQYF
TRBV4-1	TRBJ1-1	CASSRPRANTEAFF
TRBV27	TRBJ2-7	CASSLGFRDEQYF
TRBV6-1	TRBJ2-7	CASNHRPGDEQYF
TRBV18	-	CASSPVHYEQYF
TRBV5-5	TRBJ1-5	CASSDVTWDSNQPQHF
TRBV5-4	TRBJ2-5	CASRDGQRGTQYF
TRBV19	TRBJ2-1	CASSITPRGYNEQFF
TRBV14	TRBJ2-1	CASSPRGGTNEQFF
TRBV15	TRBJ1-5	CATSGLRVVNQPQHF
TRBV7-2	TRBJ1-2	CASSYRDRGYGYTF
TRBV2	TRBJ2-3	CAGQPPFTDTQYF